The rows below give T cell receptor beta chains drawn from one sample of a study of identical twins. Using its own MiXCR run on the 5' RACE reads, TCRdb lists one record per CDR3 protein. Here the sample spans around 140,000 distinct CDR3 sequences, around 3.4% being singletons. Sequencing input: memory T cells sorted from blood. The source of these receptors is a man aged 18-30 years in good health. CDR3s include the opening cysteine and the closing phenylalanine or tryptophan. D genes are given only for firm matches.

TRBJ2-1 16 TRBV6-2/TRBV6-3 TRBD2 CASRLTSGTSGSHKFF
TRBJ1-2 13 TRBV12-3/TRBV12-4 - CATAEQGSYGYSF
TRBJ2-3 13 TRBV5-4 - CASSLIVADTQYF
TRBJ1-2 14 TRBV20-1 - CSARYRDGTHGYTF
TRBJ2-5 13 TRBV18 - CASSPGSQETQYF
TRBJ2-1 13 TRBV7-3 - CASSSSRNNEQFF
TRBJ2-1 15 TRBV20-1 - CSAPTRQTSMNEQFF
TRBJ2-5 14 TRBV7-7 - CASSPPERVETQYF
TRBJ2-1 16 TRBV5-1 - CASSYLLATVGNEQFF
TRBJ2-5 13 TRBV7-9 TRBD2 CASSSSGGETQYF
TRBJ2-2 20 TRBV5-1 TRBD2 CASNRGAQGFTSGDTGELFF
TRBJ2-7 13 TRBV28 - CASSLIRPYEQYF
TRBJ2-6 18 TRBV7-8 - CASSFQPGTTSGANVLTF
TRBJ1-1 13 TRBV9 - CASSVGQFTEAFF
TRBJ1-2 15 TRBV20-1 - CSARPTAGHNYGYTF
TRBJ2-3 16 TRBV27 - CASSTEGDFGTDTQYF
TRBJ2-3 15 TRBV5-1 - CASSPGGQRTDTQYF
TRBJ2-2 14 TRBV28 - CASRRSRVTGELFF
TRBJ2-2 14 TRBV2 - CASSPLASHGELFF
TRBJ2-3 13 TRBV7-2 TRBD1 CASSVDRADTQYF
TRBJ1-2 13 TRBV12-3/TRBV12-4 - CASSLDGTYGYTF
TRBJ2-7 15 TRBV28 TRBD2 CASSPIAGAIYEQYF
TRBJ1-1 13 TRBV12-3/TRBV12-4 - CASSLFGGGEAFF
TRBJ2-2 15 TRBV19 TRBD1 CASRRDRGLTGELFF
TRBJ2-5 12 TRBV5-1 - CASRLEGETQYF
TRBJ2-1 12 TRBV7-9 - CASSLSSGEQFF
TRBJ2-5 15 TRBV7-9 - CASSPLFSARETQYF
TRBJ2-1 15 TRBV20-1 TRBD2 CSTSDGTSSGNEQFF
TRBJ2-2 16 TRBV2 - CASSARTPGATGELFF
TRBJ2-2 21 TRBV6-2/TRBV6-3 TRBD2 CASSYPLVFGLAGEWTGELFF
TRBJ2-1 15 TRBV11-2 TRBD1 CASSFRGQGLNEQFF
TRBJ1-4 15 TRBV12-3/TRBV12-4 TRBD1 CASSLGRQGVQKLFF
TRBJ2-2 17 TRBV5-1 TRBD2 CASSLVVAGAGTGELFF
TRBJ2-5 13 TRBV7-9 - CASSPRGWETQYF
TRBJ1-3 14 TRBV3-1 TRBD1 CASRLGTGGNTIYF
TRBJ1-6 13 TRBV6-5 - CASSYAGNSPLHF
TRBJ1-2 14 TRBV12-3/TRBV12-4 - CASSGRGLNYGYTF
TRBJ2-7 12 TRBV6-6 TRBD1 CASSDRAYEQYF
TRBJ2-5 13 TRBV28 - CASSWTTQETQYF
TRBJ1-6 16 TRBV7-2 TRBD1 CASSLFIGTVGSPLHF
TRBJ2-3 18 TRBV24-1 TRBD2 CATSAPDGTSGSRNTQYF
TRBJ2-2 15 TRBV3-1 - CASSQRLANTGELFF
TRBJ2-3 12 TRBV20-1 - CSAAGTGDTQYF
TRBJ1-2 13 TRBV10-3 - CAITLHGGYGYTF
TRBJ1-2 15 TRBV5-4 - CASSLAGRGRGGYTF
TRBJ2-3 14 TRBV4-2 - CASSQVPGTDTQYF
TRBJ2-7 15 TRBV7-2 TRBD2 CASSRAGRYSYEQYF
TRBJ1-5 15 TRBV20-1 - CSARDNSQRGQPQHF
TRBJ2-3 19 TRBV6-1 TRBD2 CASRPKGSGTPGHTDTQYF
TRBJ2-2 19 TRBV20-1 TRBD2 CSAKIEGLAGGTYTGELFF
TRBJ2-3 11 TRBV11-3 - CASSSQGPQYF
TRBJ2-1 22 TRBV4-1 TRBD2 CASSQGPRTGGPSMRGYNEQFF
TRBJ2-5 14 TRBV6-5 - CASSYLVTQETQYF